A selection of T cell receptor beta chains follows, all from one sample in a study of Graves' ophthalmopathy and Graves' hyperthyroidism. TCRdb re-called the multiplex PCR reads through MiXCR, storing one row per CDR3 protein. The repertoire holds 200,000 to 300,000 distinct CDR3 sequences, with 40% to 50% as singletons. The specimen sequenced was peripheral blood. The receptors were gathered from an adult man with Graves' ophthalmopathy. The CDR3 runs from the conserved cysteine through the conserved F or W. The D gene is left open where the match is weak. Clone size is shown for a subset of rows, as once, few, many or a class of expanded clone.

16	TRBV28	.	TRBJ1-5	TRBD1	TGTGCCAGCAGTTTCTCCGACAGGGAGTATGGCCAGCCCCAGCATTTT	CASSFSDREYGQPQHF
13	TRBV20-1	.	TRBJ1-5	.	TGCAGTGCTAGGGAGGAGATTCGTCAGCCCCAGCATTTT	CSAREEIRQPQHF
16	TRBV24-1	few	TRBJ2-2	.	TGTGCCACCAGTGATCGGGGGACTGTGAACACCGGGGAGCTGTTTTTT	CATSDRGTVNTGELFF
16	TRBV5-4	.	TRBJ1-4	TRBD1	TGTGCCAGCAGCGCCTCGACAGGGAATGTCATTGAAAAACTGTTTTTT	CASSASTGNVIEKLFF
14	TRBV7-8	few	TRBJ1-2	TRBD1	TGTGCCAGCTCCGATGGGACAGCCGACTATGGCTACACCTTC	CASSDGTADYGYTF
16	TRBV7-9	.	TRBJ1-6	TRBD1	TGTGCCAGCAGCCTATCTACGACAGGGGGGAATTCACCCCTCCACTTT	CASSLSTTGGNSPLHF
12	TRBV29-1	many	TRBJ1-3	.	TGCAGCGTTGCGGAGGCTGGAAACACCATATATTTT	CSVAEAGNTIYF
13	TRBV19	many	TRBJ2-5	.	TGTGCCAGTAGTATGATGCCTATGGAGACCCAGTACTTC	CASSMMPMETQYF
15	TRBV12-3/TRBV12-4	.	TRBJ2-7	TRBD2	TGTGCCAGCAGTTTAGAAGCGGGAGGGGGCTACGAGCAGTACTTC	CASSLEAGGGYEQYF
14	TRBV7-9	.	TRBJ1-1	.	TGTGCCAGCAGCCCAAGCTTCGGGGTCGCTGAAGCTTTCTTT	CASSPSFGVAEAFF
15	TRBV2	few	TRBJ1-4	.	TGTGCCAGCAGTCCTGACAACGGCGCTAATGAAAAACTGTTTTTT	CASSPDNGANEKLFF
14	TRBV7-2	.	TRBJ2-1	TRBD2	TGTGCCAGCAGCGTCACTAGCGGCAACAATGAGCAGTTCTTC	CASSVTSGNNEQFF
15	TRBV9	.	TRBJ1-4	.	TGTGCCAGCAGCGTAGGAAATGGGGCTAATGAAAAACTGTTTTTT	CASSVGNGANEKLFF
14	TRBV7-8	.	TRBJ1-1	.	TGTGCCAGCAGCCAAGACAACGTGAACACTGAAGCTTTCTTT	CASSQDNVNTEAFF
14	TRBV7-2	.	TRBJ1-6	.	TGCGCCAGCAGCTTGGAGGGGTCCAATTCACCCCTCCACTTT	CASSLEGSNSPLHF
14	TRBV10-1	many	TRBJ2-5	TRBD1	TGCGCCAGCAGTGAGGACAGGGTCCAAGAGACCCAGTACTTC	CASSEDRVQETQYF
17	TRBV12-3/TRBV12-4	.	TRBJ1-3	.	TGTGCCAGCAGTCGGACAGCCAGTCCCCTCTCTGGAAACACCATATATTTT	CASSRTASPLSGNTIYF
12	TRBV25-1	many	TRBJ1-2	.	TGTGCCAGCAGTGAAACAGGGAATGGCTACACCTTC	CASSETGNGYTF
14	TRBV12-3/TRBV12-4	.	TRBJ2-5	.	TGTGCCAGCAGCCCCTCGAGTAGCGTTTGGACCCAGTACTTC	CASSPSSSVWTQYF
12	TRBV7-9	many	TRBJ1-5	.	TGTGCCAGCAGCCCGACGGGTCAGCCCCAGCATTTT	CASSPTGQPQHF
16	TRBV10-3	.	TRBJ1-5	.	TGTGCCAGCAGTCCCAGTTTGGGGCCTAGCAATCAGCCCCAGCATTTT	CASSPSLGPSNQPQHF
12	TRBV2	many	TRBJ1-1	.	TGTGCCAGCAGTGAAGACTGGAGGAAAGCTTTCTTT	CASSEDWRKAFF
16	TRBV6-5	.	TRBJ2-7	.	TGTGCCAGCAGTTACGCGCCTGACAGGCGTCCCTACGAGCAGTACTTC	CASSYAPDRRPYEQYF